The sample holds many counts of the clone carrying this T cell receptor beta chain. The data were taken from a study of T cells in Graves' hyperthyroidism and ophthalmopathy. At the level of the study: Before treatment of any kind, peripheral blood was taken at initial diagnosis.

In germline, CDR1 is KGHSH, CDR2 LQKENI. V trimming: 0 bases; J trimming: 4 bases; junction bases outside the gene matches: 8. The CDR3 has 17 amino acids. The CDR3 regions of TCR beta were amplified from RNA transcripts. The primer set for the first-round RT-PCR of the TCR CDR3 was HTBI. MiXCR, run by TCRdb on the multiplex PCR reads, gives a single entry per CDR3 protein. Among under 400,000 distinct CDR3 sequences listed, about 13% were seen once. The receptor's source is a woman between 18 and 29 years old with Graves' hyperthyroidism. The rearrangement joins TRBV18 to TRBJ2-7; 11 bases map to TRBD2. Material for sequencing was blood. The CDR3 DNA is TGTGCCAGCTCACCACCCACTAGCGGGAGTTTACGGTACGAGCAGTACTTC. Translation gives CASSPPTSGSLRYEQYF.